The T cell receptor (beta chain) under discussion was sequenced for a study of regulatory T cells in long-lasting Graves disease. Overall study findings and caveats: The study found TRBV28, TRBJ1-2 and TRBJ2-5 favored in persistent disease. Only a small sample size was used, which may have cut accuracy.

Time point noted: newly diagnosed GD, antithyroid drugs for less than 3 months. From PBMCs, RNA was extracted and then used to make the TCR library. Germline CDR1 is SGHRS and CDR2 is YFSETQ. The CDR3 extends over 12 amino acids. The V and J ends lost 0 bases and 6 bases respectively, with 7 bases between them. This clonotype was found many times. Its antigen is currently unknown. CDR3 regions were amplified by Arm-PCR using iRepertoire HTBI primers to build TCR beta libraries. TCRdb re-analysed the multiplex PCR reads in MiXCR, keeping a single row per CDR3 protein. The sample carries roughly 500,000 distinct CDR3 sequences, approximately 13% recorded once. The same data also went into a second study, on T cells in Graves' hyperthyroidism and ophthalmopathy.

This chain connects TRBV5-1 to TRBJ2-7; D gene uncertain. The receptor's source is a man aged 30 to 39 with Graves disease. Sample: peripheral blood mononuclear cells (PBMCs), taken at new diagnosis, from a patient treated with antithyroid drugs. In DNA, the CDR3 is TGCGCCAGCAGCTTGGTCCCTGGCGAGCAGTACTTC. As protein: CASSLVPGEQYF.